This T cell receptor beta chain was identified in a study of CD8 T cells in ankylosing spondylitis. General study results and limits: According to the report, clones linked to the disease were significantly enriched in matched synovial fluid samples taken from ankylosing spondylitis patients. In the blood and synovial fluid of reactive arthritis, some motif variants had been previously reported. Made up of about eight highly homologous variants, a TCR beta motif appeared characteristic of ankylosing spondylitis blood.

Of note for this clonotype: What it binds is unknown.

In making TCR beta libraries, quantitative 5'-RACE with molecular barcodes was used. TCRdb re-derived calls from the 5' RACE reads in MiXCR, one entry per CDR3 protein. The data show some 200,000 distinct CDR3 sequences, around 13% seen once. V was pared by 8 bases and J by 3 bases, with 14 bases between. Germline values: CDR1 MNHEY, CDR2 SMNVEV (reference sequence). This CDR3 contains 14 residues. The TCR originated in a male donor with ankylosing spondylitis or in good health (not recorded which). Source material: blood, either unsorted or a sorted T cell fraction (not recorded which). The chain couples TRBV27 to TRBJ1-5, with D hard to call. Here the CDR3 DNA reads TGTGCCAGCGCCCCATTTGGAGACAATCAGCCCCAGCATTTT. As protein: CASAPFGDNQPQHF.